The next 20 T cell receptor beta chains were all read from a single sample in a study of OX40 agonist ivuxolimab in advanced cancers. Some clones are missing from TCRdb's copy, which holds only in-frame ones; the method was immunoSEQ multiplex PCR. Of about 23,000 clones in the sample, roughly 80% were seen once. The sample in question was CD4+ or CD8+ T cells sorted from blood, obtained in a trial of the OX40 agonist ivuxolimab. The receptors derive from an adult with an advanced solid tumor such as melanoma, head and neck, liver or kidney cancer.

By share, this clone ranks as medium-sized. The chain's CDR3 is CASSLSTGVYGYTF. The CDR3 nucleotides read TGTGCCAGCAGTTTATCAACAGGCGTATATGGCTACACCTTC. V usage is TRBV27 and J usage is TRBJ1-2, with D possibly matching TRBD1 (5 bases). This CDR3 is 14 amino acids long. Germline assignment: CDR1 MNHEY and CDR2 SMNVEV (reference sequence). Trimming took 0 bases from V and 5 from J, leaving 10 bases between them.

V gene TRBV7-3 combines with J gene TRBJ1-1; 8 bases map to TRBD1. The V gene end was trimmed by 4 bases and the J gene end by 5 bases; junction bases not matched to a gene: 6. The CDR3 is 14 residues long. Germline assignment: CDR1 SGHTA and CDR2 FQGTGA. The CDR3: CASSSTGGSTEAFF. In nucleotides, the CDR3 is TGTGCCAGCAGCTCAACAGGGGGGAGTACTGAAGCTTTCTTT.

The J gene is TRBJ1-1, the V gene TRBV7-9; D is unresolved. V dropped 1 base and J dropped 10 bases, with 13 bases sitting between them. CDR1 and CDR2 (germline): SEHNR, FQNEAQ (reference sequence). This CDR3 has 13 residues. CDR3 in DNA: TGTGCCAGCAGCTTAGTTTATTGGGAAGGAGCTTTCTTT. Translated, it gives CASSLVYWEGAFF.

DNA for the CDR3: TGTGCCAGCAGCTCTCGGACAGGGGGCCTACAAGAGACCCAGTACTTC. This encodes CASSSRTGGLQETQYF. The rearrangement links TRBV7-7 to TRBJ2-5; 11 nucleotides line up with TRBD1. Germline V lookup: CDR1 SSHAT, CDR2 FNYEAQ (reference sequence). Losses at the gene ends were 4 bases for V and 2 bases for J; bases not matched to a gene: 6. CDR3 length: 16 residues. The full variable domain, its missing parts supplied by reference TRBV7-7 and TRBJ2-5, is GAGVSQSPRYKVTKRGQDVTLRCDPISSHATLYWYQQALGQGPEFLTYFNYEAQPDKSGLPSDRFSAERPEGSISTLTIQRTEQRDSAMYRCASSSRTGGLQETQYFGPGTRLLVL.

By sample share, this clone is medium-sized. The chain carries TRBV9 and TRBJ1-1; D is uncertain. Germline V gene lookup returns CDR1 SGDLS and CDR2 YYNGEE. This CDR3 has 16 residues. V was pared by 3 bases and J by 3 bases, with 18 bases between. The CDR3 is CASSGLSAGSDTEAFF. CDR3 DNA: TGTGCCAGCAGCGGCCTTAGTGCCGGATCGGACACTGAAGCTTTCTTT.

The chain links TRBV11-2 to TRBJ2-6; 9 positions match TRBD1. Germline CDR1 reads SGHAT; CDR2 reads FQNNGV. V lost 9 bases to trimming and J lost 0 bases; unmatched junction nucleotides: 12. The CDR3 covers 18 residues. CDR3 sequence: CASHSGTGIISGANVLTF. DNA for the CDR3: TGTGCCAGTCATTCCGGGACAGGGATTATCTCTGGGGCCAACGTCCTGACTTTC. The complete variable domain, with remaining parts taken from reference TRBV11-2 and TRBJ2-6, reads EAGVAQSPRYKIIEKRQSVAFWCNPISGHATLYWYQQILGQGPKLLIQFQNNGVVDDSQLPKDRFSAERLKGVDSTLKIQPAKLEDSAVYLCASHSGTGIISGANVLTFGAGSRLTVL.

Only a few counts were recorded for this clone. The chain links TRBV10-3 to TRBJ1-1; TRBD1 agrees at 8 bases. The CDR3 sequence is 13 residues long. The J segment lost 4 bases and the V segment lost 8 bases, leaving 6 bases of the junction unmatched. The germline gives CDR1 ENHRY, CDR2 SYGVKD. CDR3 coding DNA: TGTGCCATCCTCCAGGGGGCTGGCACTGAAGCTTTCTTT. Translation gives CAILQGAGTEAFF.

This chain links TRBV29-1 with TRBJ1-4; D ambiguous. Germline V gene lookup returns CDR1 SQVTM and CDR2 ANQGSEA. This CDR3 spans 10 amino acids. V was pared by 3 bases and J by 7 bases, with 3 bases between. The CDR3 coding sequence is TGCAGCGTTGAGGGTGAAAAACTGTTTTTT. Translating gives CSVEGEKLFF.

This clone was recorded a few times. The CDR3 reads CASSERGTYTEAFF. CDR3 sequence (DNA): TGTGCCAGCAGTGAACGGGGAACCTACACTGAAGCTTTCTTT. The chain recombines TRBV6-1 with TRBJ1-1; D uncertain. V was shortened by 2 bases and J by 3 bases, with 10 bases between the two germline ends. CDR1 MNHNS and CDR2 SASEGT come from the germline V gene. The CDR3 consists of 14 residues.

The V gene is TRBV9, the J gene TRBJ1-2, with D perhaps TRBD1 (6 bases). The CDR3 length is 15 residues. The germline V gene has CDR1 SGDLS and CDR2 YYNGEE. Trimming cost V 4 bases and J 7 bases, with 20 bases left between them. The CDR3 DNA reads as TGTGCCAGCAGCTTGGATGGATGGGACACCGGTGGCTACACCTTC. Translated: CASSLDGWDTGGYTF.

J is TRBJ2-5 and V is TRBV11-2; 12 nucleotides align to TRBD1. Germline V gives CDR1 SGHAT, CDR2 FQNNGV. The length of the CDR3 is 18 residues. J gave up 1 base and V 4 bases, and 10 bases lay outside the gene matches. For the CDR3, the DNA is TGTGCCAGCAGCTCAGGGACAGGGGGCAGGTCTTTCCAAGAGACCCAGTACTTC. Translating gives CASSSGTGGRSFQETQYF.

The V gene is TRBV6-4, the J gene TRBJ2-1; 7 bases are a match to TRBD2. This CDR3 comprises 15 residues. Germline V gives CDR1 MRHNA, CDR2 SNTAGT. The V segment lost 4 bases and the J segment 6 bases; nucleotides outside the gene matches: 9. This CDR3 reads CASSGLAGGANEQFF. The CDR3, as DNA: TGTGCCAGCAGTGGACTAGCAGGTGGTGCCAATGAGCAGTTCTTC.

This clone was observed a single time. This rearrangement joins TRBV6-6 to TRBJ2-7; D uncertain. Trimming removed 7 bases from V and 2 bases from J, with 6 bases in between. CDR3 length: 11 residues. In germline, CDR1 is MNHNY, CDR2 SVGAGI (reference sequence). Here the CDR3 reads CASMFAYEQYF. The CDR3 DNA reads TGTGCCAGCATGTTTGCCTACGAGCAGTACTTC.

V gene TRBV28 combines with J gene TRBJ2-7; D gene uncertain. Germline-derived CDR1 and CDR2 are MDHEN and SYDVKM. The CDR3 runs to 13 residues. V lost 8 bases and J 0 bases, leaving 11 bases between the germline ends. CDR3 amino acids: CASVGKSSYEQYF. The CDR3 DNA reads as TGTGCCAGCGTGGGGAAGAGCTCCTACGAGCAGTACTTC.

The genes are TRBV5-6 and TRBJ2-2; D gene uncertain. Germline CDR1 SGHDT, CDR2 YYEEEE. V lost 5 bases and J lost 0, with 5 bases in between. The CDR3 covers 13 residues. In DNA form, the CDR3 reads TGTGCCAGCAGTGGAGCGAACACCGGGGAGCTGTTTTTT. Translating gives CASSGANTGELFF.

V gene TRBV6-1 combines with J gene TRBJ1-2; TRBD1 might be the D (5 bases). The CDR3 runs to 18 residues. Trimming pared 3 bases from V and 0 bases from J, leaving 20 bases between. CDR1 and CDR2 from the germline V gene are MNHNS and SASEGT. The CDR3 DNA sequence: TGTGCCAGCAGTGACGGGACCGCACTGGGGGTAGCTAACTATGGCTACACCTTC. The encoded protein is CASSDGTALGVANYGYTF.

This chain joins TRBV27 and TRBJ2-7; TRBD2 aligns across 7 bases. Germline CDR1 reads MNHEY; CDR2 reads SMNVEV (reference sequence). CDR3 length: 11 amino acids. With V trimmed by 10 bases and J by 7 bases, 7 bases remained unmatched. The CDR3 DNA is TGTGCCACCTCTCTGGGGGGGGAGCAGTACTTC. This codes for CATSLGGEQYF.

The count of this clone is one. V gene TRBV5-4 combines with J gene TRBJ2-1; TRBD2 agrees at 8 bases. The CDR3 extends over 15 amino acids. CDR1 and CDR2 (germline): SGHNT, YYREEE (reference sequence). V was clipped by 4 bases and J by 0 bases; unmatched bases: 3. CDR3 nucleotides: TGTGCCAGCAGCATCGGGGGGGGCTCCTACAATGAGCAGTTCTTC. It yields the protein CASSIGGGSYNEQFF.

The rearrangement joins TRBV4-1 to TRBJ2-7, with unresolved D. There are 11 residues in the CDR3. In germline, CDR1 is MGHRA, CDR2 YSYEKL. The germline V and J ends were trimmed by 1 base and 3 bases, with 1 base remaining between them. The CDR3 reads CASSQVYEQYF. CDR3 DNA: TGCGCCAGCAGCCAAGTCTACGAGCAGTACTTC.

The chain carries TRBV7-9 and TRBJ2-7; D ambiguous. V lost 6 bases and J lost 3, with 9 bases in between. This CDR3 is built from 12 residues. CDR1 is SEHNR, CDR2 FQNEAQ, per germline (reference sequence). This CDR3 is CASSPDDYEQYF. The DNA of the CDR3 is TGTGCCAGCAGTCCCGATGACTACGAGCAGTACTTC.